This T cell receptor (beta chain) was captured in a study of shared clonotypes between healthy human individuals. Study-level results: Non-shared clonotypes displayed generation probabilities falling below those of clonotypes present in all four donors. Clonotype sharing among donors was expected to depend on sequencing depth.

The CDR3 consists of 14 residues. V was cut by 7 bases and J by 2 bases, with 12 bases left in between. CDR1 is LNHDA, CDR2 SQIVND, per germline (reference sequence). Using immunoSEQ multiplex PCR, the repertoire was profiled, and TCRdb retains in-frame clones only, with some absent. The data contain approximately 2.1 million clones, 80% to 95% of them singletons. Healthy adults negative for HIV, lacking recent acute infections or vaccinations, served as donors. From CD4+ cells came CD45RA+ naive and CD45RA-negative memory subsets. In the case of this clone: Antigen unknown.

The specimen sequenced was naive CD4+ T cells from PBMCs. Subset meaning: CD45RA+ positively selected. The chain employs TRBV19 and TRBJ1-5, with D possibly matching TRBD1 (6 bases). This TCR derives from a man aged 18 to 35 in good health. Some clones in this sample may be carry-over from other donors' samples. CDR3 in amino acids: CASTRDKRNQPQHF. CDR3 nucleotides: TGTGCCAGTACTAGGGACAAACGCAATCAGCCCCAGCATTTT.